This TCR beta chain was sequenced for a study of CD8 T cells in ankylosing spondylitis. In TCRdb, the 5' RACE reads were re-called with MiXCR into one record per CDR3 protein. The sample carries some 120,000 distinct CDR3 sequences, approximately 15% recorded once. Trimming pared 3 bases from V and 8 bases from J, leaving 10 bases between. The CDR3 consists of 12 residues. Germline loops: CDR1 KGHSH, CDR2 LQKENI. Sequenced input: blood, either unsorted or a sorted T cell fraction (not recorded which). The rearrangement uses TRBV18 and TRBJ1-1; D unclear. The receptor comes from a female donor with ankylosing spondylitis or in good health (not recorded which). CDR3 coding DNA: TGTGCCAGCTCACCCTCGGGCGGGGAAGCTTTCTTT. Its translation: CASSPSGGEAFF.